The entry that follows covers one T cell receptor (beta chain) sequence. Its recognized antigen is unknown. There are no base qualities to consult, and no much larger clone falls within one base. This specimen belongs to a study of post-analysis software for immune sequencing data (dated by TCRdb to the mid-2010s). Regarding the research as a whole: The recorded disease courses included relapsing-remitting, secondary progressive and progressive-relapsing multiple sclerosis, and some patients had no subtype annotation. A subset of samples was prepared in parallel using single-end sample barcoding, then pooled and co-amplified after Illumina adapter ligation. The patient repertoires were set against ten to eleven previously published healthy control repertoires from donors whose ages ranged from roughly 6 to 27 years. General findings and caveats noted by the study authors: Normalized Chao1 diversity was significantly lower in multiple sclerosis patients than controls, suggesting substantial peripheral T-cell clonal expansion. Significantly higher frequencies in patients than in controls were found for about five TRBV segments, including TRBV5-6, TRBV5-1 and TRBV20-1. Direct clustering with F measure revealed strong co-clustering of samples prepared in the same batch, which led to a batch-effect correction. The control group was slightly older than the multiple sclerosis patient group.

The germline V gene (reference sequence) sets CDR1 to MNHNY and CDR2 to SVGAGI. From the cysteine up to the phenylalanine, the CDR3 has a length of 15 residues. CDR3 DNA only is kept here, 45 bases in frame from base 1. Trimming removed 5 bases from V and 3 bases from J, leaving 16 bases between the germline ends. TCR beta repertoires were profiled from peripheral blood of roughly 13 young patients with multiple sclerosis to demonstrate the VDJtools post-analysis software. The multiple sclerosis patients were children and adolescents ranging in age from 6 to 15 years. The library came from PCR. Instrument on record: Illumina HiSeq 2500. Unique molecular identifiers were incorporated into TCR beta cDNA libraries to reduce PCR and sequencing biases. About 500,000 cDNA molecules were obtained for every 1 to 10 million input T cells, so each molecule roughly corresponded to one T cell. The patient libraries were prepared and sequenced using the same protocol as the earlier healthy control dataset. Samples belonging to the same batch were prepared together, multiplexed and sequenced on a shared HiSeq lane. Under the source paper's analysis protocol: MIGEC handled the raw barcoded reads, throwing out single-read molecular identifier groups before consensus assembly and CDR3 extraction. Clonotype tables were post-analysed with VDJtools, and diversity was normalized by down-sampling all datasets to the smallest sample size. To correct batch-related cross-sample contamination, repertoire overlap clustering matched CDR3 amino acid sequences but not nucleotide sequences. Clones were called with MiXCR by TCRdb after fastp trimmed the public reads at Q25, and only in-frame beta chains were retained. Every distinct CDR3 protein forms one entry, paired with its most common genes and DNA. TCRdb's processing, not the authors', yielded these V and J calls. This sample is represented by some 690,000 distinct CDR3 sequences; roughly 30% of them were singletons. The top ten constitute 0.55% to 0.65% of the sample.

The sequenced sample was blood. The receptor was derived from a girl aged 5 to 17 with multiple sclerosis. The chain employs TRBV6-6 and TRBJ1-2, and perhaps TRBD1 as D gene, on 6 matching bases. The CDR3 corresponds to CASSETGQTYYGYTF. The bases read TGTGCCAGCAGTGAGACCGGACAGACCTACTATGGCTACACCTTC.